This passage covers 27 T cell receptor beta chains from one sample sequenced in a study of early T cells in non-severe SARS-CoV-2 infection. TCRdb independently ran MiXCR on the 5' RACE reads; one entry per CDR3 protein. Among about 61,000 distinct CDR3 sequences listed, 10% to 13% were seen once. Sequencing was carried out using whole blood. The origin of the receptors is an adult who was a healthcare worker with PCR-confirmed SARS-CoV-2 infection or an uninfected control (not recorded which).

At least ten counts were recorded for this clonotype. The chain carries TRBV15 and TRBJ1-2, with a possible D match to TRBD1 (5 bases). The CDR3 covers 14 residues. CDR1 LNHNV and CDR2 YYDKDF come from the germline V gene (reference sequence). V gave up 0 bases and J gave up 6 bases, with 11 bases separating them. The CDR3 bases are TGTGCCACCAGCAGAGATAGAACAGGCGATGGCTACACCTTC. This codes for CATSRDRTGDGYTF.

This clonotype was counted at least ten times. This chain joins TRBV10-2 and TRBJ1-1, with D perhaps TRBD1 (5 bases). CDR1 is WSHSY and CDR2 is SAAADI in the germline V gene. The CDR3 runs 17 residues. V was pared by 0 bases and J by 5 bases, with 19 bases between. The CDR3 loop is CASSESASSGRGTEAFF. The DNA for the CDR3 is TGCGCCAGCAGTGAGTCTGCCTCATCAGGGCGGGGGACTGAAGCTTTCTTT.

In its sample, this clonotype was seen a few times. The J gene is TRBJ2-3, the V gene TRBV29-1; D not resolved. Trimming removed 0 bases from V and 4 bases from J, with 20 bases in between. CDR3 length equals 17 residues. Germline CDR1 SQVTM, CDR2 ANQGSEA. The CDR3 sequence is CSVEDLKADPGADTQYF. The CDR3 DNA follows: TGCAGCGTTGAAGATCTCAAGGCCGATCCCGGTGCAGATACGCAGTATTTT.

This chain joins TRBV11-2 and TRBJ2-3; D is possibly TRBD1 or TRBD2 (6 bases each). V was shortened by 5 bases and J by 2 bases, with 14 bases between the two germline ends. The CDR3 covers 15 residues. CDR1 SGHAT and CDR2 FQNNGV come from the germline V gene. CDR3 nucleotides: TGTGCCAGCAGCCCACGGGGGCCCCTCACAGATACGCAGTATTTT. It encodes CASSPRGPLTDTQYF.

This clonotype was seen ten or more times. The chain has TRBV11-2 and TRBJ1-3; D unclear. The V and J ends lost 5 bases and 4 bases respectively, with 6 bases between them. The CDR3 length is 12 residues. CDR1 and CDR2 from the germline V gene are SGHAT and FQNNGV. In DNA, the CDR3 is TGTGCCAGCAGCCTTCTAGGAAACACCATATATTTT. It yields the protein CASSLLGNTIYF.

In this sample, this clonotype turned up many times. The chain joins TRBV12-3 or TRBV12-4 to TRBJ1-1, with D uncertain. V lost 6 bases to trimming and J lost 8 bases, with 10 bases between them. This CDR3 comprises 11 residues. CDR3 protein: CASSRLTEAFF. The CDR3 region has the DNA TGTGCCAGCAGCCGCTTGACCGAAGCTTTCTTT.

This clonotype has more than one count but fewer than ten. The CDR3 coding sequence is TGTGCCAGCAGTTACTCGTCCTTGACATCGCCCCAGCATTTT. This gives the protein CASSYSSLTSPQHF. The V and J genes are TRBV6-5 and TRBJ1-5; D is unclear. The V end was cut by 0 bases, the J end by 9 bases, with 12 bases between. Germline loops: CDR1 MNHEY, CDR2 SVGAGI. The CDR3 runs 14 residues.

This clonotype was detected only a few times. The rearrangement links TRBV11-2 to TRBJ2-7, with 10 positions matching TRBD2. CDR1 is SGHAT, CDR2 FQNNGV, per germline. V shed 1 base, J shed 5 bases, and the junction held 11 bases outside the gene matches. The CDR3 loop spans 17 amino acids. CDR3 region: CASSLGTLSGGAHEQYF. CDR3 sequence (DNA): TGTGCCAGCAGCTTAGGGACCCTGAGCGGGGGGGCCCACGAGCAGTACTTC.

This clonotype was picked up many times. This chain connects TRBV6-5 to TRBJ1-5; tentative D call: TRBD1 (5 bases). CDR1 and CDR2 (germline): MNHEY, SVGAGI. The CDR3 runs to 15 residues. Trimming took 6 bases from V and 2 from J, leaving 14 bases between them. The CDR3 protein is CASRPIDSGNQPQHF. CDR3 bases: TGTGCCAGCAGACCCATTGACAGTGGCAATCAGCCCCAGCATTTT.

The chain is built from TRBV29-1 and TRBJ1-2; 7 positions match TRBD1. The trim removed 6 bases at V and 6 bases at J, leaving 7 bases unmatched. The CDR3 has 12 residues. Looked up from germline, CDR1 is SQVTM and CDR2 is ANQGSEA. The CDR3 loop is CSVEGTADGYTF. As DNA, the CDR3 is TGCAGCGTGGAGGGGACAGCGGATGGCTACACCTTC.

This clonotype was counted ten times or more. The V and J genes are TRBV6-5 and TRBJ2-7; TRBD1 aligns across 11 bases. CDR1 is MNHEY and CDR2 is SVGAGI in the germline V gene. Trimming removed 0 bases from V and 4 bases from J; junction bases left unmatched: 2. There are 15 residues in the CDR3. CDR3 residues: CASSYSGTGGYEQYF. The CDR3 nucleotides read TGTGCCAGCAGTTACTCCGGGACAGGGGGATACGAGCAGTACTTC.

This clonotype was detected a few times. This chain uses TRBV30 with TRBJ1-2; no reliable D call. V lost 0 bases to trimming and J lost 4 bases, with 21 bases between them. CDR3 length equals 17 residues. Germline V gives CDR1 GTSNPN, CDR2 SVGIG (reference sequence). CDR3 sequence: CAWSVGSSPHPLYGYTF. CDR3 sequence (DNA): TGTGCCTGGAGTGTTGGGTCCTCCCCCCACCCCCTCTATGGCTACACCTTC.

The chain recombines TRBV7-9 with TRBJ2-7; D perhaps matches TRBD1 (6 bases). The CDR3 loop spans 16 amino acids. V shed 4 bases and J shed 3 bases, with 19 bases lying between them. CDR1 SEHNR and CDR2 FQNEAQ come from the germline V gene (reference sequence). The CDR3 bases are TGTGCCAGCAGCTCAGGACAGCGAGCAAGTCACTACGAGCAGTACTTC. Translated, it gives CASSSGQRASHYEQYF. Together with reference TRBV7-9 and TRBJ2-7, the CDR3 gives the full variable domain: DTGVSQNPRHKITKRGQNVTFRCDPISEHNRLYWYRQTLGQGPEFLTYFQNEAQLEKSRLLSDRFSAERPKGSFSTLEIQRTEQGDSAMYLCASSSGQRASHYEQYFGPGTRLTVT.

This clonotype was seen a handful of times. V is TRBV6-2 or TRBV6-3 and J is TRBJ2-4, with D tentatively TRBD2 (6 bases). V gave up 0 bases and J gave up 6 bases, with 9 bases separating them. The CDR3 extends over 14 amino acids. The germline CDR1 and CDR2 sequences are MNHEY and SVGEGT. The DNA of the CDR3 is TGTGCCAGCAGTTACTCTCCCGGGAGAAACATTCAGTACTTC. Its translation is CASSYSPGRNIQYF.

The genes are TRBV6-6 and TRBJ2-3; 8 bases map to TRBD2. The germline V gene encodes CDR1 MNHNY and CDR2 SVGAGI (reference sequence). The CDR3 has 14 residues. V shed 7 bases, J shed 1 base, and the junction held 4 bases outside the gene matches. The CDR3 loop is CASMGGGRTDTQYF. The CDR3 DNA is TGTGCCAGCATGGGCGGGGGGCGCACAGATACGCAGTATTTT.

At least ten counts were recorded for this clonotype. CDR3 region: CASSLDRGGGEQFF. CDR3 nucleotide sequence: TGCGCCAGCAGCCTTGATCGGGGGGGCGGTGAGCAGTTCTTC. The V and J genes are TRBV4-3 and TRBJ2-1, with 8 bases fitting TRBD2. Germline V gene lookup returns CDR1 LGHNA and CDR2 YSLEER. Trimming cost V 4 bases and J 9 bases; bases outside gene matches: 8. CDR3 length: 14 amino acids.

This clonotype was recorded at least ten times. V gene TRBV7-2 combines with J gene TRBJ2-6, with 9 positions matching TRBD1. This CDR3 spans 18 amino acids. CDR1 is SGHTA, CDR2 FQGNSA, per germline. V lost 1 base to trimming and J lost 3 bases; unmatched junction nucleotides: 7. The CDR3 DNA is TGTGCCAGCAGCTTAGGGGACAGGGCGCGACTTGGGGCCAACGTCCTGACTTTC. Residues: CASSLGDRARLGANVLTF.

This clonotype was seen ten or more times. The chain couples TRBV12-3 or TRBV12-4 to TRBJ1-1; D may be TRBD1 (5 bases). CDR3 length equals 13 residues. V lost 1 base, J lost 4 bases, and 7 bases lay in between. CDR3 sequence: CASSLVRGTEAFF. CDR3 nucleotide sequence: TGTGCCAGCAGTTTAGTTAGGGGCACTGAAGCTTTCTTT.

J is TRBJ2-5 and V is TRBV2, with a tentative D call TRBD2 (5 bases). V was pared by 4 bases and J by 2 bases, with 8 bases between. Germline V gene sequence: CDR1 SNHLY, CDR2 FYNNEI. The CDR3 length is 13 residues. For the CDR3, the DNA is TGTGCCAGCAGTGGAGGGTCACAAGAGACCCAGTACTTC. Translation: CASSGGSQETQYF.

This clonotype turned up a few times. The chain uses TRBV2 and TRBJ2-3, with D possibly matching TRBD2 (5 bases). The CDR3 loop spans 16 amino acids. Germline CDR1 is SNHLY and CDR2 is FYNNEI. V lost 6 bases and J 1 base, leaving 17 bases between the germline ends. CDR3 loop: CASSGLSPDRTDTQYF. The CDR3 nucleotides are TGTGCCAGCAGCGGACTTAGCCCCGATCGCACAGATACGCAGTATTTT.

In its sample, this clonotype was seen a few times. The chain couples TRBV21-1 to TRBJ2-7. TRBV21-1 is recorded as a pseudogene. This CDR3 has 18 residues. The CDR3 region is CASSKDPSFSKQSYEQYF. The CDR3 DNA follows: TGTGCCAGCAGCAAAGATCCGAGTTTCAGCAAGCAGTCCTACGAGCAGTACTTC.

The chain uses TRBV15 and TRBJ2-7; TRBD1 aligns across 8 bases. Germline V gives CDR1 LNHNV, CDR2 YYDKDF (reference sequence). The V segment lost 0 bases and the J segment 4 bases; nucleotides outside the gene matches: 11. There are 17 residues in the CDR3. CDR3 DNA sequence: TGTGCCACCAGCAGAGATCCTCAGGGGGCGCCTTATTACGAGCAGTACTTC. Translating gives CATSRDPQGAPYYEQYF.

This clonotype was seen many times. The rearrangement links TRBV7-2 to TRBJ1-4, with D possibly TRBD1 on 5 matching bases. Trimming cost V 5 bases and J 14 bases, with 15 bases left between them. In germline, CDR1 is SGHTA, CDR2 FQGNSA. The CDR3 runs 12 residues. The CDR3 nucleotides are TGTGCCAGCAGCCCTCTTCGGGGGTGGCTGTTTTTT. Translated, it gives CASSPLRGWLFF. The whole variable domain, filled in from reference TRBV7-2 and TRBJ1-4, reads GAGVSQSPSNKVTEKGKDVELRCDPISGHTALYWYRQSLGQGLEFLIYFQGNSAPDKSGLPSDRFSAERTGGSVSTLTIQRTQQEDSAVYLCASSPLRGWLFFGSGTQLSVL.

In its sample, this clonotype was seen many times. V is TRBV29-1 and J is TRBJ1-2, with TRBD1 matching 7 bases. V gave up 3 bases and J gave up 6 bases; unmatched junction bases: 4. This CDR3 is built from 12 residues. Germline V CDR1 and CDR2: SQVTM, ANQGSEA. The CDR3 region is CSVDPGGNGYTF. The DNA for the CDR3 is TGCAGCGTTGATCCAGGGGGGAATGGCTACACCTTC.

The chain links TRBV6-6 to TRBJ1-1; 10 bases match TRBD1. Trimming removed 6 bases from V and 3 bases from J; junction bases left unmatched: 4. CDR3 size: 14 residues. In germline, CDR1 is MNHNY, CDR2 SVGAGI (reference sequence). This CDR3 is CASRGQGLDTEAFF. The CDR3 coding sequence is TGTGCCAGCAGGGGACAGGGGCTGGACACTGAAGCTTTCTTT.

This clonotype was counted only a few times. A junction boundary mismatches the germline segment, possibly from a read error. This chain connects TRBV28 to TRBJ2-1, with 9 positions matching TRBD2. CDR3 length: 15 residues. Germline lookup yields CDR1 MDHEN and CDR2 SYDVKM. The CDR3 DNA follows: TGTGCCAGCAGTTTAATTGGCGGGGGGGCACATGAGCCGTTCTTC. This translates into CASSLIGGGAHEPFF.

This clonotype is judged medium-sized. This chain links TRBV27 with TRBJ2-1, with 12 nucleotides matching TRBD2. The ends lost 2 bases at V and 6 bases at J; junction bases unmatched: 2. The CDR3 has 15 amino acids. The germline V gene encodes CDR1 MNHEY and CDR2 SMNVEV (reference sequence). In DNA, the CDR3 is TGTGCCAGCAGTTTACGACTAGCGGGGGCCAATGAGCAGTTCTTC. The encoded protein is CASSLRLAGANEQFF.